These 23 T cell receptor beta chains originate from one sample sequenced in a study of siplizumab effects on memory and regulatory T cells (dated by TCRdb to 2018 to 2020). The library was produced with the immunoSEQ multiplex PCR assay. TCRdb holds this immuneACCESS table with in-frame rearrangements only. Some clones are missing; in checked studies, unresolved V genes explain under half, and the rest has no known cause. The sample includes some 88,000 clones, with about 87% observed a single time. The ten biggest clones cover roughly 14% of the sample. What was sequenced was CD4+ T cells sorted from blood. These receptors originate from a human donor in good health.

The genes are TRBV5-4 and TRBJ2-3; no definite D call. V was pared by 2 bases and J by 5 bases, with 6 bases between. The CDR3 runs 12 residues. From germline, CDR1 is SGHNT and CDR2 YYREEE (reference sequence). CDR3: CASSLWGDTQYF. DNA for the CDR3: TGTGCCAGCAGCTTATGGGGAGATACGCAGTATTTT.

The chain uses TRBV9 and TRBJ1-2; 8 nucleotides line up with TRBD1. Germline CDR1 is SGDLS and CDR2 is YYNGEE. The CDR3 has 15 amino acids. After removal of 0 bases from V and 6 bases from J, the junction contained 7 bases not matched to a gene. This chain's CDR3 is CASSVGDRTFHGYTF. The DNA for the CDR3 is TGTGCCAGCAGCGTAGGGGACAGGACATTCCATGGCTACACCTTC.

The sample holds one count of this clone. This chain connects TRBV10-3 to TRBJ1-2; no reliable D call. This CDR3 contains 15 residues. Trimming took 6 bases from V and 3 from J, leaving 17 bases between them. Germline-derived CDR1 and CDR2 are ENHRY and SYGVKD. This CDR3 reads CAIRVRGEADYGYTF. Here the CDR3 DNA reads TGTGCCATCAGAGTCCGTGGCGAGGCTGACTATGGCTACACCTTC.

The CDR3 sequence is CASSQDSLAGVNTGELFF. CDR3 DNA: TGTGCCAGCAGCCAAGATAGCTTAGCGGGGGTGAACACCGGGGAGCTGTTTTTT. J is TRBJ2-2 and V is TRBV4-2; 9 nucleotides align to TRBD2. V was pared by 0 bases and J by 1 base, with 6 bases of the junction left unmatched. Germline values: CDR1 LGHNA, CDR2 YNFKEQ. The CDR3 covers 18 residues.

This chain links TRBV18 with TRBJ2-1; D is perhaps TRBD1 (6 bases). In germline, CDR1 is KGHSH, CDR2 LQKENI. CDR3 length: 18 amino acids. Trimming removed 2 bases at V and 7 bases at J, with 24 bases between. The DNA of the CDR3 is TGTGCCAGCTCACCATGGACGCAGACCTGGGGGCCGCGGAATGAGCAGTTCTTC. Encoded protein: CASSPWTQTWGPRNEQFF.

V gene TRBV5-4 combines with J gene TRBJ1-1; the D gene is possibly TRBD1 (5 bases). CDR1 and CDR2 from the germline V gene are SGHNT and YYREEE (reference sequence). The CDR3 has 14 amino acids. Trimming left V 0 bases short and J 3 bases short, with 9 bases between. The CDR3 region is CASSLAGRHTEAFF. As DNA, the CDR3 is TGTGCCAGCAGCTTGGCAGGGAGACACACTGAAGCTTTCTTT.

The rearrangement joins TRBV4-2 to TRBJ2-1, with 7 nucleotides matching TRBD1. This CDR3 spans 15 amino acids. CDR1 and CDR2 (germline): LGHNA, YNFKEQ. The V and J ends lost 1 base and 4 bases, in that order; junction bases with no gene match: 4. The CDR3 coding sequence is TGTGCCAGCAGCCAAGGGGGACAGAATTACAATGAGCAGTTCTTC. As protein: CASSQGGQNYNEQFF.

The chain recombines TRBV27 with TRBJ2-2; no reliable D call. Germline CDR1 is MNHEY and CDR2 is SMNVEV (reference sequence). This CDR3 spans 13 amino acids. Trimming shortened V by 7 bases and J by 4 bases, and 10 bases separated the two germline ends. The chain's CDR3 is CASIKGFTGELFF. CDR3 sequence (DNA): TGTGCCAGCATAAAAGGGTTCACCGGGGAGCTGTTTTTT.

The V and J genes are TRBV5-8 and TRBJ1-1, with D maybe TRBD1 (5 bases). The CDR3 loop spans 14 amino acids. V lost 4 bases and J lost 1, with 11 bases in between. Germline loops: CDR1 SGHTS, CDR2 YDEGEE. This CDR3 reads CASSRLRGNTEAFF. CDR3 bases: TGTGCCAGCAGCCGGCTAAGGGGGAACACTGAAGCTTTCTTT.

CDR3 DNA sequence: TGTGCCAGCAGCTTAGTGCGGGAGAGAGACAATGAGCAGTTCTTC. It codes for CASSLVRERDNEQFF. This chain joins TRBV7-2 and TRBJ2-1; 7 bases map to TRBD2. The length of the CDR3 is 15 residues. Germline CDR1 is SGHTA and CDR2 is FQGNSA. Germline trimming cut 1 base from V and 5 bases from J; bases unmatched to any gene: 5. The variable domain in full, completed from reference TRBV7-2 and TRBJ2-1, reads GAGVSQSPSNKVTEKGKDVELRCDPISGHTALYWYRQSLGQGLEFLIYFQGNSAPDKSGLPSDRFSAERTGGSVSTLTIQRTQQEDSAVYLCASSLVRERDNEQFFGPGTRLTVL.

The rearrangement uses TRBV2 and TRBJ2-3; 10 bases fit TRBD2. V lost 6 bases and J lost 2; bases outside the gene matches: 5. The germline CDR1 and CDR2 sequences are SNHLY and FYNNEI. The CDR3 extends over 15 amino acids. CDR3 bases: TGTGCCAGCAGCGTTGGACTAGCGGCCACAGATACGCAGTATTTT. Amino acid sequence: CASSVGLAATDTQYF.

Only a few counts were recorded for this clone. DNA for the CDR3: TGTGCCAGCAGCTTAGCGTCAGAGACCCAGTACTTC. It specifies CASSLASETQYF. This chain links TRBV7-2 with TRBJ2-5; D unclear. V was trimmed by 0 bases and J by 4 bases, leaving 3 bases between them. The length of the CDR3 is 12 residues. CDR1 SGHTA and CDR2 FQGNSA come from the germline V gene.

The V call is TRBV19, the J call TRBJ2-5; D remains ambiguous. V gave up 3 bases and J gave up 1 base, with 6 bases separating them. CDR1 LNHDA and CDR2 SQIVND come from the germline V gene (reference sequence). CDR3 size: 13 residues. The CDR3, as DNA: TGTGCCAGTAGTATCCGGTTCCAAGAGACCCAGTACTTC. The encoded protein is CASSIRFQETQYF.

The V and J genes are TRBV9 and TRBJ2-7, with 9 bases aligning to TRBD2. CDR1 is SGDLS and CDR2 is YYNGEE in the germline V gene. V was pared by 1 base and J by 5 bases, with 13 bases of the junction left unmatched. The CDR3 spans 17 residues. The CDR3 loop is CASSVSDGAGGPDEQYF. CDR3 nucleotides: TGTGCCAGCAGCGTATCGGACGGCGCGGGAGGGCCCGACGAGCAGTACTTC.

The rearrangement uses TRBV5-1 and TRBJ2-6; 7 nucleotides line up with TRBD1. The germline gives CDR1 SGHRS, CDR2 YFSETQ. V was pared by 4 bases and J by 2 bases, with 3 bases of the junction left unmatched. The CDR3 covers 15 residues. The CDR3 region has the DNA TGCGCCAGCAGCAAGACAGGGACTGGGGCCAACGTCCTGACTTTC. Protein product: CASSKTGTGANVLTF.

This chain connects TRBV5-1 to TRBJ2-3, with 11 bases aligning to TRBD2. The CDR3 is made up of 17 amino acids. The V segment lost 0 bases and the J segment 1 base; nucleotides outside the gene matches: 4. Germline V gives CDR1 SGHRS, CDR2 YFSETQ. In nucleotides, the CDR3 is TGCGCCAGCAGCTTGGGGGGGACTAGCGGAGGCACAGATACGCAGTATTTT. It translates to CASSLGGTSGGTDTQYF. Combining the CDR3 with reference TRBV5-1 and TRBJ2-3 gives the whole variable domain KAGVTQTPRYLIKTRGQQVTLSCSPISGHRSVSWYQQTPGQGLQFLFEYFSETQRNKGNFPGRFSGRQFSNSRSEMNVSTLELGDSALYLCASSLGGTSGGTDTQYFGPGTRLTVL.

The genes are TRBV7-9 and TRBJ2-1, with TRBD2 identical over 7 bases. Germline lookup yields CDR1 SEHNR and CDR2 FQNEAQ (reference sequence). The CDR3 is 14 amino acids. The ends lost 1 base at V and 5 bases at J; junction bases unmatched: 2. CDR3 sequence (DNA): TGTGCCAGCAGCTTAGGTCTAGCGGACAATGAGCAGTTCTTC. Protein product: CASSLGLADNEQFF.

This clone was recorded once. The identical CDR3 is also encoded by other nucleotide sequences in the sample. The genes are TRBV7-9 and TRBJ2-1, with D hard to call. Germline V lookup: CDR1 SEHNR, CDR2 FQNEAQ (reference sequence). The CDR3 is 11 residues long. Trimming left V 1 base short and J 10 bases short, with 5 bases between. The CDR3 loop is CASSLGGEQFF. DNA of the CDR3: TGTGCCAGCAGCTTAGGGGGAGAGCAGTTCTTC.

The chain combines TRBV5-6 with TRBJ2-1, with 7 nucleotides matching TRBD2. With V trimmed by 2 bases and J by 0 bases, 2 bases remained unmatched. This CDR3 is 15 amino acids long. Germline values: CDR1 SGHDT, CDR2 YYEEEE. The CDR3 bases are TGTGCCAGCAGCTTAGGCGGGAGCTCCTACAATGAGCAGTTCTTC. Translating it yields CASSLGGSSYNEQFF.

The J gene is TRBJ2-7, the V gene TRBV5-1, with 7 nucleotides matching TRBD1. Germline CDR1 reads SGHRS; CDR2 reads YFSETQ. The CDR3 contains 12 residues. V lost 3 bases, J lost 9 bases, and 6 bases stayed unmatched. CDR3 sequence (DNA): TGCGCCAGCAGCTGGACAGGACGGGGGCAGTACTTC. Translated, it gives CASSWTGRGQYF. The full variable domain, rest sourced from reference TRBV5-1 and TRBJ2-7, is KAGVTQTPRYLIKTRGQQVTLSCSPISGHRSVSWYQQTPGQGLQFLFEYFSETQRNKGNFPGRFSGRQFSNSRSEMNVSTLELGDSALYLCASSWTGRGQYFGPGTRLTVT.

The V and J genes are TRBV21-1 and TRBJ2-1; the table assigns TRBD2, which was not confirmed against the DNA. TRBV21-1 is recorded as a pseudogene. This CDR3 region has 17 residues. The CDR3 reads CASSRNEASGTYNEQFF. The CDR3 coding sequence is TGTGCCAGCAGCAGGAATGAGGCTAGCGGGACCTACAATGAGCAGTTCTTC.

The CDR3 region is CASSPGGGYGTDTQYF. DNA of the CDR3: TGTGCCAGCAGCCCCGGCGGGGGGTATGGGACAGATACGCAGTATTTT. V usage is TRBV7-3 and J usage is TRBJ2-3, with 8 bases identical to TRBD2. There are 16 residues in the CDR3. J was trimmed by 3 bases and V by 5 bases; bases with no gene match: 10. Germline-derived CDR1 and CDR2 are SGHTA and FQGTGA.

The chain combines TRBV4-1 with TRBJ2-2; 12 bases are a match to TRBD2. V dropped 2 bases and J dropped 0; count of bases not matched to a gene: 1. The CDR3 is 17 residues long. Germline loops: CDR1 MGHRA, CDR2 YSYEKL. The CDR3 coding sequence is TGCGCCAGCAGCCAAAGACTAGCGGGAGCGAACACCGGGGAGCTGTTTTTT. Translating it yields CASSQRLAGANTGELFF.